This is a list of T cell receptor beta chains from one sample in a study of CD8 T cell repertoires and HIV-1 epitope variants. The repertoire was sequenced with immunoSEQ multiplex PCR; TCRdb's copy has only in-frame clones and lacks some. This table has 5,200 or so clones, roughly 65% appearing once. These receptors lack a known antigen. Sequenced material: cultured CD8+ T cells derived from PBMCs. These receptors came from a male donor with HIV. Both conserved end residues are part of each CDR3.

CDR3: CASGLDGSYEQYF
J: TRBJ2-7
V: TRBV12-5

CDR3: CASSFSVSLGNEQYF
J: TRBJ2-7
V: TRBV13

CDR3: CASSFRGGTSPLHF
J: TRBJ1-6
V: TRBV28

CDR3: CASSEPGGINQPQHF
J: TRBJ1-5
V: TRBV25-1

CDR3: CASSLNSGGPDNEQFF
J: TRBJ2-1
V: TRBV4-1

CDR3: CASSKVWGTGLGYTF
J: TRBJ1-2
V: TRBV21-1

CDR3: CASSLFAGGELADTQYF
J: TRBJ2-3
V: TRBV28

CDR3: CASSVGPNYGYTF
J: TRBJ1-2
V: TRBV2

CDR3: CASSDQGEEQYF
J: TRBJ2-7
V: TRBV10-1

CDR3: CASSFYADYEQYF
J: TRBJ2-7
V: TRBV7-8

CDR3: CASSAYSGQGGYNEQFF
J: TRBJ2-1
V: TRBV9

CDR3: CASSSNFSPTEAFF
J: TRBJ1-1
V: TRBV13

CDR3: CASSDNGRTSITDTQYF
J: TRBJ2-3
V: TRBV6-1

CDR3: CASSIGTGEVGELFF
J: TRBJ2-2
V: TRBV19

CDR3: CATSRQGVNQPQHF
J: TRBJ1-5
V: TRBV15

CDR3: CASSMGTGGDEQYF
J: TRBJ2-7
V: TRBV5-1

CDR3: CASSLGSYEQFF
J: TRBJ2-1
V: TRBV5-1

CDR3: CAWSPTGVGYTF
J: TRBJ1-2
V: TRBV30

CDR3: CASSQEGLADVTDTQYF
J: TRBJ2-3
V: TRBV5-1

CDR3: CASSFSPGGTDTQYF
J: TRBJ2-3
V: TRBV27

CDR3: CASSDSTVTYEQYF
J: TRBJ2-7
V: TRBV5-4

CDR3: CATSRRLPGQGSPDGYTF
J: TRBJ1-2
V: TRBV15

CDR3: CASSIRGSTDTQYF
J: TRBJ2-3
V: TRBV19

CDR3: CASSEGLAGVVEQYF
J: TRBJ2-7
V: TRBV2

CDR3: CASSLDTLSYEQYF
J: TRBJ2-7
V: TRBV12-1

CDR3: CASRLSGSSYEQYF
J: TRBJ2-7
V: TRBV28

CDR3: CASSQSRDRRTYEQYF
J: TRBJ2-7
V: TRBV28

CDR3: CASSFQHGDLQYF
J: TRBJ2-7
V: TRBV7-9

CDR3: CASSFGDLENSYEQYF
J: TRBJ2-7
V: TRBV6-5

CDR3: CASSLFFGETQYF
J: TRBJ2-5
V: TRBV7-7

CDR3: CASSPTGSYGYTF
J: TRBJ1-2
V: TRBV7-9

CDR3: CASSQVYGQARINYGYTF
J: TRBJ1-2
V: TRBV4-3

CDR3: CASSPWGAYEQYF
J: TRBJ2-7
V: TRBV28

CDR3: CASSYTGVLLTF
J: TRBJ2-6
V: TRBV7-9

CDR3: CASSSPLGGETQYF
J: TRBJ2-5
V: TRBV28

CDR3: CASSFGGGGEQYF
J: TRBJ2-7
V: TRBV5-4

CDR3: CASSSGTALHF
J: TRBJ1-6
V: TRBV27

CDR3: CASSEGHLGRRSSYNEQFF
J: TRBJ2-1
V: TRBV6-1